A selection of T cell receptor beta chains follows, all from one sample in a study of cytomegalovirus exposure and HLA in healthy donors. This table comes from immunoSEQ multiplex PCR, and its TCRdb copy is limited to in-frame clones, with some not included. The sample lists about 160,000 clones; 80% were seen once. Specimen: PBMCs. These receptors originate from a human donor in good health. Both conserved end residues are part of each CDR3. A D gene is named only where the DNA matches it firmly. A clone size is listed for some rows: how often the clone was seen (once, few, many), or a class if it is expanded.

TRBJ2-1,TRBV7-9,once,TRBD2,TGTGCCAGCAGCCCTAGCGGGGGCTTCTCCTACAATGAGCAGTTCTTC,CASSPSGGFSYNEQFF
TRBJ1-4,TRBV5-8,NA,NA,TGTGCCAGCAGCTTGGGCAGGGGACATAATGAAAAACTGTTTTTT,CASSLGRGHNEKLFF
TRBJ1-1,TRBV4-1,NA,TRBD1,TGCGCCAGCAGCCGTCCGGGACAGTCAGATGGCACTGAAGCTTTCTTT,CASSRPGQSDGTEAFF
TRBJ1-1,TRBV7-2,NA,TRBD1,TGTGCCAGCAGCCGTCCCGAGACAGGGATGACTGAAGCTTTCTTT,CASSRPETGMTEAFF
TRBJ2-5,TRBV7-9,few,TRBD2,TGTGCCAGCAGCTCGACTAGCGGGGTAGAGACCCAGTACTTC,CASSSTSGVETQYF
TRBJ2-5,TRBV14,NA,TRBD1,TGTGCCAGCAGCCGCGGACAGGGAGAGACCCAGTACTTC,CASSRGQGETQYF
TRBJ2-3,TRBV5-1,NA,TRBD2,TGCGCCAGCACGAGCGGGGGTGCAGATACGCAGTATTTT,CASTSGGADTQYF
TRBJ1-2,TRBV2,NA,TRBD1,TGTGCCAGCACCCTAGGACAGGGTTGGGGCTACACCTTC,CASTLGQGWGYTF
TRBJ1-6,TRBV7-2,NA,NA,TGTGCCAGCAGCTCCCGGGGGGCTGGAAATTCACCCCTCCACTTT,CASSSRGAGNSPLHF
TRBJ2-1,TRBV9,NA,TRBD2,TGTGCCAGCAGCGTAGTTAGCGGGGGGAGGATTAATGAGCAGTTCTTC,CASSVVSGGRINEQFF
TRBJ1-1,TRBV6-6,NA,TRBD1,TGTGCCAGCAGCCAAAGAATTACAGGGGGCTTTGAAGCTTTCTTT,CASSQRITGGFEAFF
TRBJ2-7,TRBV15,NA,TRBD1,TGTGCCACCAGCAGGCCGGGACAGCCTACCTACGAGCAGTACTTC,CATSRPGQPTYEQYF
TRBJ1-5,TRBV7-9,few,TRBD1,TGTGCCAGCAGCACCACAGGGGGCAATCAGCCCCAGCATTTT,CASSTTGGNQPQHF
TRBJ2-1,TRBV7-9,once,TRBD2,TGTGCCAGCAGCTTTCCCGGACTAGCGGGGCTCGATGGGGAGCAGTTCTTC,CASSFPGLAGLDGEQFF
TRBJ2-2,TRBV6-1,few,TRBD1,TGTGCCAGCAGTCCGACAGGGGGGTTCGGCGGGGAGCTGTTTTTT,CASSPTGGFGGELFF
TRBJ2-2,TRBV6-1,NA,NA,TGTGCCAGCAGTCGAAAAGGACAGCTTACCGGGGAGCTGTTTTTT,CASSRKGQLTGELFF
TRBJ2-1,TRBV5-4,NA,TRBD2,TGTGCCAGCAGACCGGGACTAGCGGGGGAGGAGCAGTTCTTC,CASRPGLAGEEQFF
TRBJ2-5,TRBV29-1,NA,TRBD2,TGCAGCGCCCGGGGGGGTAGCATCCAAGAGACCCAGTACTTC,CSARGGSIQETQYF
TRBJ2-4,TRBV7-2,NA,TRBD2,TGTGCCAGCAGCCAGACTAGCGGGGGGTTAAGAGCCAAAAACATTCAGTACTTC,CASSQTSGGLRAKNIQYF
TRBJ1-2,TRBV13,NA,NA,TGTGCCAGCAGCTTAGGGGGGGGTAACTATGGCTACACCTTC,CASSLGGGNYGYTF
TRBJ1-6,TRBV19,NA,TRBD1,TGTGCCAGTAGTCCCAGACAGGGGGAAAATTCACCCCTCCACTTT,CASSPRQGENSPLHF
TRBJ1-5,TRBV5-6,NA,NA,TGTGCCAGCAGCTTGGACGTGGGCCAGCCCCAGCATTTT,CASSLDVGQPQHF
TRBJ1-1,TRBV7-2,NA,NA,TGTGCCAGCAGCTTAGTTAGGGGTGAAGCTTTCTTT,CASSLVRGEAFF
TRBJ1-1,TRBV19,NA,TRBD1,TGTGCCAGTAGTACTATACGATCAGGGGGTTGGTACACTGAAGCTTTCTTT,CASSTIRSGGWYTEAFF
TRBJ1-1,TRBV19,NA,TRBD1,TGTGCCAGTACCCGATCTAGGGGACAGAGCCCGAACACTGAAGCTTTCTTT,CASTRSRGQSPNTEAFF
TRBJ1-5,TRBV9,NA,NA,TGTGCCAGCAGCGCAGGGCTTAGCAATCAGCCCCAGCATTTT,CASSAGLSNQPQHF
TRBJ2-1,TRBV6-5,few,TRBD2,TGTGCCAGCAGTTACTCAGCTAGCGGGGGATCCAATGAGCAGTTCTTC,CASSYSASGGSNEQFF
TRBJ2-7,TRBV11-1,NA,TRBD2,TGTGCCAGCAGCTTAGGGGGAGGGCAGTCCTACGAGCAGTACTTC,CASSLGGGQSYEQYF
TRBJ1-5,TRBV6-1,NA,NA,TGTGCCAGCAGTGAAGCTCCAGACTATAGCAATCAGCCCCAGCATTTT,CASSEAPDYSNQPQHF
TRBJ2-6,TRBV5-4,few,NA,TGTGCCAGCAGCTTGGTGGGGGGGCAGTCTGGGGCCAACGTCCTGACTTTC,CASSLVGGQSGANVLTF
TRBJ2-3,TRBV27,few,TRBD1,TGTGCCAGCAGTTTAAGAAGGGGGCGATCCACAGATACGCAGTATTTT,CASSLRRGRSTDTQYF
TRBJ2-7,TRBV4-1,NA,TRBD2,TGCGCCAGCAGCCAGGCCGGGACTAGCGCGGTCGAGCAGTACTTC,CASSQAGTSAVEQYF
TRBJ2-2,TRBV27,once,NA,TGTGCCAGCAGTTTAATACAGGGCGAGCTGTTTTTT,CASSLIQGELFF
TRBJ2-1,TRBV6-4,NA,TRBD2,TGTGCCAGCAGTGGCGCGGGACTAGCGAGTGAGCAGTTCTTC,CASSGAGLASEQFF
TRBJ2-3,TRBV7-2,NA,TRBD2,TGTGCCAGCAGCCAACGGCTAGCGGGGGAGCCAGATACGCAGTATTTT,CASSQRLAGEPDTQYF
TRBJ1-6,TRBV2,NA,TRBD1,TGTGCCAGCGGATGGGACAGTTATAATTCACCCCTCCACTTT,CASGWDSYNSPLHF
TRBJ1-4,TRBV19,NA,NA,TGTGCCAGCAATGGGCAGATTAATGAAAAACTGTTTTTT,CASNGQINEKLFF
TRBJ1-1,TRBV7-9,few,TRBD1,TGTGCCAGCAGCAGACAGGGGAACACTGAAGCTTTCTTT,CASSRQGNTEAFF
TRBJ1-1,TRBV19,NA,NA,TGTGCCAGTAGTTTTTACCGCGAGGGAGCTTTCTTT,CASSFYREGAFF
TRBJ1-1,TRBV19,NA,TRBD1,TGTGCCAGTACCCTAGGGACAGGGGGCACTGAAGCTTTCTTT,CASTLGTGGTEAFF
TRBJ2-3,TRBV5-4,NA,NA,TGTGCCAGCAGCGGGGGGGGCGGGACAGATACGCAGTATTTT,CASSGGGGTDTQYF
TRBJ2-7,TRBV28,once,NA,TGTGCCAGCACCGGGCAGGGCCACTACGAGCAGTACTTC,CASTGQGHYEQYF
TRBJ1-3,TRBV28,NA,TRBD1,TGTGCCAGCAGTCTTCCTGGGACAGATGGAAACACCATATATTTT,CASSLPGTDGNTIYF
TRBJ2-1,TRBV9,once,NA,TGTGCCAGCAGCGTAGGCGGGGTTCGGTCCTACAATGAGCAGTTCTTC,CASSVGGVRSYNEQFF
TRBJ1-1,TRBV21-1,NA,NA,TGTGCCAGCAGCACGACAGGGGGGAGTGAAGCTTTCTTT,CASSTTGGSEAFF
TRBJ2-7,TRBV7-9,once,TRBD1,TGTGCCAGCAGCCCTGGACAGGGAAACGAGCAGTACTTC,CASSPGQGNEQYF
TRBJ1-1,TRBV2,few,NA,TGTGCCAGCAGTGAGGGGGGCACTGAAGCTTTCTTT,CASSEGGTEAFF
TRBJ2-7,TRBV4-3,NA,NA,TGCGCCAGCAGCCAAGATGGCAGAGAGACTAATTACGAGCAGTACTTC,CASSQDGRETNYEQYF
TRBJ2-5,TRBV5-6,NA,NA,TGTGCCAGCAGCTTGGTACAGGGGGCGTCTAGCGGGGACGATGAGACCCAGTACTTC,CASSLVQGASSGDDETQYF
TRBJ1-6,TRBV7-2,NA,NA,TGTGCCAGCAGCTTAGTTAAACAGGTCCTATATAATTCACCCCTCCACTTT,CASSLVKQVLYNSPLHF
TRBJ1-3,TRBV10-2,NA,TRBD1,TGCGCCAGCAGTGAAGGAGACAGGGCTGGAAACACCATATATTTT,CASSEGDRAGNTIYF
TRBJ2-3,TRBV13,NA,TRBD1,TGTGCCAGCAGCTCCCCCGGGACAGACACAGATACGCAGTATTTT,CASSSPGTDTDTQYF
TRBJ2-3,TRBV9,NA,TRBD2,TGTGCCAGCAGCGTTCCCCTAGCGGGGGGGCCGACAGATACGCAGTATTTT,CASSVPLAGGPTDTQYF
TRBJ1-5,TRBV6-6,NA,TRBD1,TGTGCCAGCAAAAGGACAGGGGGCGAGCAGCCCCAGCATTTT,CASKRTGGEQPQHF